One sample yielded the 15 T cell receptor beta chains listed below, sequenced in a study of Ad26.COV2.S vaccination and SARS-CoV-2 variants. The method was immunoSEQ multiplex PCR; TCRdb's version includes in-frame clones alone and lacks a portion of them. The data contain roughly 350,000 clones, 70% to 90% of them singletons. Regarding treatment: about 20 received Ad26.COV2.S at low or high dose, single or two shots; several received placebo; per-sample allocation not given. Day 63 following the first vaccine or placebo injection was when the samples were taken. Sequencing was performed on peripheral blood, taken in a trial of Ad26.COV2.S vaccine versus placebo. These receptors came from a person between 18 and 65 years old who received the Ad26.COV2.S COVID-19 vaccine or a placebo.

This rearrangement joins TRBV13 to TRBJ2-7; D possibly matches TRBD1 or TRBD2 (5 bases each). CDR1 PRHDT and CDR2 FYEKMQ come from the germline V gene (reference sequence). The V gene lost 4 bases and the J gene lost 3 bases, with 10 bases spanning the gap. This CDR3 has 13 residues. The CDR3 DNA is TGTGCCAGCAGCTCTGGGGGTGGCTACGAGCAGTACTTC. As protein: CASSSGGGYEQYF.

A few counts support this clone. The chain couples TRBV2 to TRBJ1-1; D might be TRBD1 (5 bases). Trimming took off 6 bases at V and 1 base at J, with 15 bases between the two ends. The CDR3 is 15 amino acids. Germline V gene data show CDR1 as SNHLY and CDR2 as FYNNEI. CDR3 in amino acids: CASRGGRGGNTEAFF. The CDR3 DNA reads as TGTGCCAGCAGGGGAGGAAGGGGCGGGAACACTGAAGCTTTCTTT.

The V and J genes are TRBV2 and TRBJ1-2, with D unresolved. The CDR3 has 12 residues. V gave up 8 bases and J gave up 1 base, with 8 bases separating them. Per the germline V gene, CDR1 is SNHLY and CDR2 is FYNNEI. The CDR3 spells CASEGRNYGYTF. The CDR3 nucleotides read TGTGCCAGCGAGGGTCGTAACTATGGCTACACCTTC.

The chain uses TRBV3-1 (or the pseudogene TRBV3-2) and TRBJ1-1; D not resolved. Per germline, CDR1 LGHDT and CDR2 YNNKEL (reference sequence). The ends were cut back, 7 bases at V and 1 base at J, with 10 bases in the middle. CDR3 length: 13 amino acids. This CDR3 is CASIAFENTEAFF. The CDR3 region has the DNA TGTGCCAGCATCGCGTTTGAGAACACTGAAGCTTTCTTT.

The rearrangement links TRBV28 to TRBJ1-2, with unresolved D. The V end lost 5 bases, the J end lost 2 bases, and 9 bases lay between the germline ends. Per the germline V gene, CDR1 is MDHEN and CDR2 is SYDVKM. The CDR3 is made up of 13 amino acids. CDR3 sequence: CASSRPQNYGYTF. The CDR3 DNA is TGTGCCAGCAGTCGACCGCAGAACTATGGCTACACCTTC.

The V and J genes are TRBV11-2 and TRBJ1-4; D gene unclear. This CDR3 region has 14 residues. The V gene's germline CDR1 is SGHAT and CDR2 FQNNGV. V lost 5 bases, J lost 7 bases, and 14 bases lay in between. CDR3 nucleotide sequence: TGTGCCAGCAGCCAGGACCGGCTTGGTGAAAAACTGTTTTTT. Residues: CASSQDRLGEKLFF. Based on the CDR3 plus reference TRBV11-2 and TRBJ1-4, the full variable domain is EAGVAQSPRYKIIEKRQSVAFWCNPISGHATLYWYQQILGQGPKLLIQFQNNGVVDDSQLPKDRFSAERLKGVDSTLKIQPAKLEDSAVYLCASSQDRLGEKLFFGSGTQLSVL.

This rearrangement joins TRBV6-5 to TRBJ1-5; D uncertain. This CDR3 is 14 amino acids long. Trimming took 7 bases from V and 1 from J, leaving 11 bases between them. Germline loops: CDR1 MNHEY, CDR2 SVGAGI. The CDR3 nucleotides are TGTGCCAGCAAACAGAGCGTCAGCAATCAGCCCCAGCATTTT. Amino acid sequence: CASKQSVSNQPQHF.

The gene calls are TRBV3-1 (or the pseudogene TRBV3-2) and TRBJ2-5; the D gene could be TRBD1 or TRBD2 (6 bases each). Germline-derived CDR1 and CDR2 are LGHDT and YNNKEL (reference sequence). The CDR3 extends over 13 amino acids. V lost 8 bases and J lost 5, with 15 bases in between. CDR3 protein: CASGLQGVETQYF. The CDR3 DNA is TGTGCCAGCGGACTACAGGGTGTCGAGACCCAGTACTTC.

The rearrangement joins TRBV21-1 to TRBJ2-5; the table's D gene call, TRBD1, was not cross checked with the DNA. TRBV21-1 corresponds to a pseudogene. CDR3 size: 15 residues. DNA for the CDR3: TGTGCCAGCAACGGGACAGGCATACTCCAAGAGACCCAGTACTTC. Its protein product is CASNGTGILQETQYF.

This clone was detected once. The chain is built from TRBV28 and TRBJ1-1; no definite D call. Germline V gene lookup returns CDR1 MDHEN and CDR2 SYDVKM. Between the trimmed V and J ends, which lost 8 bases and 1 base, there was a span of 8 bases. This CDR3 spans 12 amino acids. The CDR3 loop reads CASFTSNTEAFF. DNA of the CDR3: TGTGCCAGCTTTACCTCGAACACTGAAGCTTTCTTT. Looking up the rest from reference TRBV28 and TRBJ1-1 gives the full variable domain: DVKVTQSSRYLVKRTGEKVFLECVQDMDHENMFWYRQDPGLGLRLIYFSYDVKMKEKGDIPEGYSVSREKKERFSLILESASTNQTSMYLCASFTSNTEAFFGQGTRLTVV.

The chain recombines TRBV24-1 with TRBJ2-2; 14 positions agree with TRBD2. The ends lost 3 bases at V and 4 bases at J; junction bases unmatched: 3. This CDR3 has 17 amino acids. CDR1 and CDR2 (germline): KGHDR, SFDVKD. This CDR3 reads CATSDMTSGRATGELFF. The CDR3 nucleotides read TGTGCCACCAGTGATATGACTAGCGGGAGGGCCACCGGGGAGCTGTTTTTT.

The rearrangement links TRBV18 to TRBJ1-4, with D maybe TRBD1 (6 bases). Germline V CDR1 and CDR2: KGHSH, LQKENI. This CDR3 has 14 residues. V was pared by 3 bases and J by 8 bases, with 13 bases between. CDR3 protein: CASSPGAGREKLFF. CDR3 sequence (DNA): TGTGCCAGCTCACCGGGGGCTGGTCGGGAAAAACTGTTTTTT.

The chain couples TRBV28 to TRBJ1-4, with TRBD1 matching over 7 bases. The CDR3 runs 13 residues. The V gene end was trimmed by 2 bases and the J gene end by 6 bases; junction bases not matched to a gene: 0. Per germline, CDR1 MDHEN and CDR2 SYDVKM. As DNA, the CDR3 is TGTGCCAGCAGTTTAGGACAGGATGAAAAACTGTTTTTT. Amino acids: CASSLGQDEKLFF.

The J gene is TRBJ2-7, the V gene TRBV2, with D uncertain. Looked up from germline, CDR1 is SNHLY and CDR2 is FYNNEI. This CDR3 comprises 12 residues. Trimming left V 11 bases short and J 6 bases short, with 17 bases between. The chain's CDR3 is CASSRSHAEQYF. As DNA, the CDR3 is TGTGCCTCCAGCAGATCCCATGCCGAGCAGTACTTC.

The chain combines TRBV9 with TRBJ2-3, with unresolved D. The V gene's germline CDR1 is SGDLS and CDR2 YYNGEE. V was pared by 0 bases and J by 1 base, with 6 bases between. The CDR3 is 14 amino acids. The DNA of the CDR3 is TGTGCCAGCAGCGTAGGGGTCCGCACAGATACGCAGTATTTT. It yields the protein CASSVGVRTDTQYF. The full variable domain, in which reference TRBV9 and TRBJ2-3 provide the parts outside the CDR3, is DSGVTQTPKHLITATGQRVTLRCSPRSGDLSVYWYQQSLDQGLQFLIQYYNGEERAKGNILERFSAQQFPDLHSELNLSSLELGDSALYFCASSVGVRTDTQYFGPGTRLTVL.